The rows below give T cell receptor beta chains drawn from one sample of a study of cytomegalovirus exposure and HLA in healthy donors. Repertoires were generated with immunoSEQ multiplex PCR, while TCRdb's copy carries only in-frame clones and drops some. The sample consists of around 150,000 clones, 75% to 90% of them appearing once. Sequenced material: PBMCs. These receptors came from a woman aged 18-30 years in good health and CMV-seronegative. Each CDR3 is given with its conserved first and last residue. A D gene is named only where the DNA matches it firmly. Clone size is given for some rows only: seen once, a few or many times, or a class if the clone is expanded.

DNA: TGCGCCAGCAGCCAAGACTTCTCTCTCTCCTACGAGCAGTACTTC; CDR3: CASSQDFSLSYEQYF; V: TRBV4-3; J: TRBJ2-7; size: -; D: -
DNA: TGCGCCAGCAGAGGGACAGAAACCATTGGAGATACGCAGTATTTT; CDR3: CASRGTETIGDTQYF; V: TRBV5-1; J: TRBJ2-3; size: -; D: TRBD1
DNA: TGTGCCAGCAGGGTGGACCGGGACAGCTACTATGGCTACACCTTC; CDR3: CASRVDRDSYYGYTF; V: TRBV19; J: TRBJ1-2; size: -; D: TRBD1
DNA: TGTGCCAGCAGCTCCTCGGGAATGAACACTGAAGCTTTCTTT; CDR3: CASSSSGMNTEAFF; V: TRBV9; J: TRBJ1-1; size: -; D: -
DNA: TGTGCCAGCAGCCAACTAAATAGCGGGGGATCGCGAGAGACCCAGTACTTC; CDR3: CASSQLNSGGSRETQYF; V: TRBV14; J: TRBJ2-5; size: -; D: TRBD2
DNA: TGTGCCGCAGCCCGGGACAGGGGGCTCTACGAGCAGTACTTC; CDR3: CAAARDRGLYEQYF; V: TRBV30; J: TRBJ2-7; size: -; D: TRBD1
DNA: TGTGCCAGCAGCGTAGAGCCGGGGGTGCCTGAAGCTTTCTTT; CDR3: CASSVEPGVPEAFF; V: TRBV9; J: TRBJ1-1; size: -; D: -
DNA: TGTGCCAGCAGCTTTACAGGGAACACCGGGGAGCTGTTTTTT; CDR3: CASSFTGNTGELFF; V: TRBV11-3; J: TRBJ2-2; size: -; D: -
DNA: TGTGCCAGCAGCTCCCCCGGGACTGGGAACACCGGGGAGCTGTTTTTT; CDR3: CASSSPGTGNTGELFF; V: TRBV5-4; J: TRBJ2-2; size: -; D: -
DNA: TGTGCCAGCAGTTTTAGAGGGGAGGCAGGGACTGAAGCTTTCTTT; CDR3: CASSFRGEAGTEAFF; V: TRBV27; J: TRBJ1-1; size: -; D: -
DNA: TGTGCCAGCAGCGTAGGTCATCCCGGGACAGAATACGAGCAGTACTTC; CDR3: CASSVGHPGTEYEQYF; V: TRBV9; J: TRBJ2-7; size: -; D: TRBD1
DNA: TGTGCCAGCAGCGTATACGGGGAAATACGGGAGACCCAGTACTTC; CDR3: CASSVYGEIRETQYF; V: TRBV9; J: TRBJ2-5; size: -; D: -
DNA: TGCGCCAGCAGCCAAGAAAGCGGACTGAGCAATCAGCCCCAGCATTTT; CDR3: CASSQESGLSNQPQHF; V: TRBV4-1; J: TRBJ1-5; size: -; D: -
DNA: TGTGCCAGCAGCGTTCAGGGGCGGTCGGGAGATACGCAGTATTTT; CDR3: CASSVQGRSGDTQYF; V: TRBV5-8; J: TRBJ2-3; size: -; D: -
DNA: TGTGCCAGCAGTGGTGGAAGGACAGATAGCAATCAGCCCCAGCATTTT; CDR3: CASSGGRTDSNQPQHF; V: TRBV6-1; J: TRBJ1-5; size: -; D: -
DNA: TGTGCCAGCTCACCGACAGACCGTTCCGGGGAGCTGTTTTTT; CDR3: CASSPTDRSGELFF; V: TRBV18; J: TRBJ2-2; size: -; D: -
DNA: TGTGCCAGCAGCGGAGAAAGCTCTGGGGCCAACGTCCTGACTTTC; CDR3: CASSGESSGANVLTF; V: TRBV9; J: TRBJ2-6; size: -; D: -
DNA: TGTGCCAGCAGCTCGACTAGCGGGAGGGCCGCAGGTATTAATGAGCAGTTCTTC; CDR3: CASSSTSGRAAGINEQFF; V: TRBV7-2; J: TRBJ2-1; size: -; D: TRBD2
DNA: TGTGCCAGCAGCCCTGTCGCCACAGTTAACGAGCAGTACTTC; CDR3: CASSPVATVNEQYF; V: TRBV11-2; J: TRBJ2-7; size: -; D: -
DNA: TGTGCCAGCAGCCGACGACAGGGGATTGAGCCCCAGCATTTT; CDR3: CASSRRQGIEPQHF; V: TRBV13; J: TRBJ1-5; size: -; D: TRBD1
DNA: TGTGCCAGCAGTTCTAGCGGGAGTTACAATGAGCAGTTCTTC; CDR3: CASSSSGSYNEQFF; V: TRBV27; J: TRBJ2-1; size: -; D: TRBD2
DNA: TGCGCCAGCAGCCCCGGGACAGGGGATCGAAAACTGTTTTTT; CDR3: CASSPGTGDRKLFF; V: TRBV5-1; J: TRBJ1-4; size: -; D: TRBD1
DNA: TGCGCCAGCGCACGGGCGGGGGCCGGGTACGAGCAGTACTTC; CDR3: CASARAGAGYEQYF; V: TRBV23-1; J: TRBJ2-7; size: once; D: -
DNA: TGTGCCAGCAGCTTAAAAGGCTCTAGCGGGGTACCCTCGGAGACCCAGTACTTC; CDR3: CASSLKGSSGVPSETQYF; V: TRBV7-3; J: TRBJ2-5; size: -; D: TRBD2
DNA: TGTGCCAGCAGTTCCCAGGCCTACGGCGGGGCGGGTGGCTACACCTTC; CDR3: CASSSQAYGGAGGYTF; V: TRBV27; J: TRBJ1-2; size: -; D: -
DNA: TGTGCCAGCAGCTTCCGACTCCTTGAAGGTGACACTGAAGCTTTCTTT; CDR3: CASSFRLLEGDTEAFF; V: TRBV7-9; J: TRBJ1-1; size: -; D: -
DNA: TGTGCCAGCTCAAGAGAGGGCAATCAGCCCCAGCATTTT; CDR3: CASSREGNQPQHF; V: TRBV27; J: TRBJ1-5; size: -; D: -
DNA: TGTGCCAGCAGCTCGGACTACACAGATACGCAGTATTTT; CDR3: CASSSDYTDTQYF; V: TRBV5-6; J: TRBJ2-3; size: -; D: -
DNA: TGTGCCAGTACGATGGGCGGAAGCGGGGAGGTCGACACTGAAGCTTTCTTT; CDR3: CASTMGGSGEVDTEAFF; V: TRBV19; J: TRBJ1-1; size: -; D: -